This T cell receptor (beta chain) derives from a study of blood T cell repertoires in COVID-19 (dated by TCRdb to 2020 to 2021). Background for the entire study: Samples from collaborators originated in the United States, Italy and Spain and spanned both the acute and convalescent phases of COVID-19. The prospective study material was composed of cDNA or gDNA derived from T cells, B-cell-depleted T cells, or PBMCs. Deeply sampled blood TCRbeta repertoires from subjects exposed to, actively infected with, or recovered from COVID-19 were included in the dataset. The repertoires were released in a freely available public database meant as a resource for research on the immune response to SARS-CoV-2. The samples were drawn from two sources: the first 160 participants of the ongoing ImmuneRACE study, and 1,000 to 1,500 subjects contributed by 6 global collaborators. Sample metadata almost always included a de-identified subject ID, COVID-19 status, age in years and sex. Where available, HLA class I and class II types were taken from metadata supplied by the sample provider and were not determined by assay-based typing.

TCRbeta CDR3 regions were amplified from genomic DNA by means of the immunoSEQ Assay, a bias-controlled multiplex PCR. The published analysis was carried out like this. Within the assay, amplification of reference gene primers was used to estimate how many nucleated cells each sample contained. Sequence reads were collapsed and filtered to measure the absolute abundance of every unique TCRbeta CDR3 rearrangement. Productive Simpson clonality was computed per sample as the square root of Simpson's diversity index over productive rearrangements. The source is immuneACCESS, and TCRdb retained only in-frame sequences with V and J called. Part of the clones is not carried over; for the studies checked, unresolved V genes explain less than half of this, and the remainder is unexplained. Clonal size and the V and J genes are those of that table, whereas D and trimming came from the DNA. The sample table shows 220,000 or so clones, and around three quarters are seen once. The ten most abundant clones make up 5.5% to 7% of the sample.

Each collaborating institution followed its own protocols to collect whole blood in K2EDTA tubes. For TCRbeta analysis, collaborators shipped samples as frozen whole blood, isolated PBMCs, or DNA extracted from either of those sample types. CDR1 and CDR2 (MNHEY, SVGEGT) derive from the germline V gene. Measured from the cysteine to the phenylalanine, the CDR3 is 20 residues long. CDR3 DNA only is kept here, 60 bases in frame from base 1. V trim: 2 bases; J trim: 4 bases; unmatched bases: 13. Beyond this particular receptor, the publication reports: Clinical and demographic metadata were provided uncurated, with the amount varying by source and participant.

On this clone: No cognate antigen has been identified for it. Base qualities were left out, and no much larger clone turns up one base away.

Rearrangement joined TRBV6-2 or TRBV6-3 to TRBJ2-1, with 14 middle bases fitting TRBD2. Sequenced: peripheral blood. This clonotype originated in a woman aged 70 to 79 with acute or convalescent COVID-19. The bases read TGTGCCAGCAGTTACCCTGGGACTAGCGGGAGAGGGAGGGATTACAATGAGCAGTTCTTC. Translated, this is CASSYPGTSGRGRDYNEQFF.